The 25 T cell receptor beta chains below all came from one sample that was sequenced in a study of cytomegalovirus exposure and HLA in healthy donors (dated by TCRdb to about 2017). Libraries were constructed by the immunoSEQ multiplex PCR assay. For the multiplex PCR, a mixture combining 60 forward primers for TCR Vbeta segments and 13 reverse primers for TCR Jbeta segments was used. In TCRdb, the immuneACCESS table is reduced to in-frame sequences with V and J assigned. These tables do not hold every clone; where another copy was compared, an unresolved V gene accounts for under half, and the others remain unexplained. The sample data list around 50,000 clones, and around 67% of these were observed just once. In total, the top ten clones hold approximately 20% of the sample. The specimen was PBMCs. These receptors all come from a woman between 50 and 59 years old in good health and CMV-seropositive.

This chain's CDR3 is CASSRGSTQYF. The CDR3 DNA is TGTGCCAGCAGCAGGGGGTCTACGCAGTATTTT. The chain carries TRBV7-2 and TRBJ2-3, with D possibly matching TRBD1 (6 bases). This CDR3 contains 11 residues. Germline CDR1 reads SGHTA; CDR2 reads FQGNSA. The V end was cut by 5 bases, the J end by 8 bases, with 8 bases between.

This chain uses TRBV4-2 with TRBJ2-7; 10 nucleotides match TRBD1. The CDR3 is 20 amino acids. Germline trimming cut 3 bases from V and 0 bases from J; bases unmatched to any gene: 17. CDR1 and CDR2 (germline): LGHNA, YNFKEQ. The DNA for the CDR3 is TGTGCCAGCAGCCAGATTCTGCGGGACAGGGGCCTTTCAAGCTCCTACGAGCAGTACTTC. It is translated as CASSQILRDRGLSSSYEQYF.

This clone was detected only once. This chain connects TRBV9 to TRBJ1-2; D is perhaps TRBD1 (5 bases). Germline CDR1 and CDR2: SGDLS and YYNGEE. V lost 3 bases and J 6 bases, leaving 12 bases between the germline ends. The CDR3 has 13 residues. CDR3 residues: CASSERGRDGYTF. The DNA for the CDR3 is TGTGCCAGCAGCGAGCGGGGGAGGGATGGCTACACCTTC.

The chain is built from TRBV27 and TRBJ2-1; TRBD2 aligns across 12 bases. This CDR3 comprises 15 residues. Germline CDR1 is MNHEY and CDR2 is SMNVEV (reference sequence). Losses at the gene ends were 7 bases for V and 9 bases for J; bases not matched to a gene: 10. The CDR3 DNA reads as TGTGCCAGCACCTCTAGCGGGAGGGGTCTTGCTGAGCAGTTCTTC. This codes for CASTSSGRGLAEQFF.

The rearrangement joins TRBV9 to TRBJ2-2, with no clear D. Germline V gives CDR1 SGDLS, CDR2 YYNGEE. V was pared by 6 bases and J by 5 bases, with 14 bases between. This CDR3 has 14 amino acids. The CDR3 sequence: CASMPGDRTGELFF. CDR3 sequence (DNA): TGTGCCAGCATGCCTGGAGATCGGACCGGGGAGCTGTTTTTT. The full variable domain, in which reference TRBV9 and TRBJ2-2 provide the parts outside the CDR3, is DSGVTQTPKHLITATGQRVTLRCSPRSGDLSVYWYQQSLDQGLQFLIQYYNGEERAKGNILERFSAQQFPDLHSELNLSSLELGDSALYFCASMPGDRTGELFFGEGSRLTVL.

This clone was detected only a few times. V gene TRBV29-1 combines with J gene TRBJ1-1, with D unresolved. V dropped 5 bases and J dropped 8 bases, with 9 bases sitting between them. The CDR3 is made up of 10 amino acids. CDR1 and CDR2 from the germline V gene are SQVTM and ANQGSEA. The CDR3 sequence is CSVRVTEAFF. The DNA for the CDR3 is TGCAGCGTTCGGGTGACGGAAGCTTTCTTT.

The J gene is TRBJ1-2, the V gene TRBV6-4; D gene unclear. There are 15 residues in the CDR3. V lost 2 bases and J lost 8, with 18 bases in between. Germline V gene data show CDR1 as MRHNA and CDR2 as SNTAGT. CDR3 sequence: CASSDDGSAARGYTF. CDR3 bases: TGTGCCAGCAGTGACGACGGTTCAGCAGCGAGGGGCTACACCTTC.

CDR3 loop: CASSQAPGLLSFF. In nucleotides, the CDR3 is TGCGCCAGCAGCCAAGCCCCGGGACTATTATCTTTCTTC. This sequence joins TRBV4-3 and TRBJ2-1; 7 bases map to TRBD2. Germline V gives CDR1 LGHNA, CDR2 YSLEER. V shed 1 base and J 16 bases; nucleotides not matched to a gene: 10. This CDR3 region has 13 residues.

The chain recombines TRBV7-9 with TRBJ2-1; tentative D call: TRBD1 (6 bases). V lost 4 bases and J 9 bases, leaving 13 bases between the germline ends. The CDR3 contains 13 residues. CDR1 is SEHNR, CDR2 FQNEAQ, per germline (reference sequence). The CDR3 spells CASSSGAGREQFF. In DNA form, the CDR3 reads TGTGCCAGCAGCTCAGGGGCGGGTCGTGAGCAGTTCTTC.

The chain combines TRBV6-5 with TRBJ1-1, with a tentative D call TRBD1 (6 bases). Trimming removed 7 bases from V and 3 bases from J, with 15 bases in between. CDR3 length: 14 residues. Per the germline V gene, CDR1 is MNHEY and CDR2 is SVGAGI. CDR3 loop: CASKVGGADTEAFF. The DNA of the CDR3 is TGTGCCAGCAAAGTAGGGGGGGCGGACACTGAAGCTTTCTTT.

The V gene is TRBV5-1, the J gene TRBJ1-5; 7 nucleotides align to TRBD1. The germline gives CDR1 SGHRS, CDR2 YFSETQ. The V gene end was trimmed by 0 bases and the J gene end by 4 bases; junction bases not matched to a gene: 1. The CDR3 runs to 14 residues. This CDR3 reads CASSLAGGNQPQHF. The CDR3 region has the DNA TGCGCCAGCAGCTTGGCAGGGGGTAATCAGCCCCAGCATTTT.

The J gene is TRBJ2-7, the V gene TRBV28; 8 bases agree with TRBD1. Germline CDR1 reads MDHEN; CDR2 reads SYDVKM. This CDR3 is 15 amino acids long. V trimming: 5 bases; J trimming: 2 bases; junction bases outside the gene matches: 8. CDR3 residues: CASSPLSDRAYEQYF. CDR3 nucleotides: TGTGCCAGCAGTCCGCTATCGGACAGGGCCTACGAGCAGTACTTC.

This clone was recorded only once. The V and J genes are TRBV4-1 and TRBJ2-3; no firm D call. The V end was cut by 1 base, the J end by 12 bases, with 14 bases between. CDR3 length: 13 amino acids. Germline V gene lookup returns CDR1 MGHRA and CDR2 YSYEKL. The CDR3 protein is CASSQVGDEKQYF. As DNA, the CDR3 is TGCGCCAGCAGCCAAGTCGGAGACGAAAAACAGTATTTT.

For the CDR3, the DNA is TGTGCCAGCTCAAAGGTGGGACAGGGGTCATCCTACGAGCAGTACTTC. Encoded protein: CASSKVGQGSSYEQYF. This chain uses TRBV18 with TRBJ2-7; TRBD1 matches 10 bases. The CDR3 contains 16 residues. V was pared by 5 bases and J by 1 base, with 8 bases of the junction left unmatched. Germline-derived CDR1 and CDR2 are KGHSH and LQKENI.

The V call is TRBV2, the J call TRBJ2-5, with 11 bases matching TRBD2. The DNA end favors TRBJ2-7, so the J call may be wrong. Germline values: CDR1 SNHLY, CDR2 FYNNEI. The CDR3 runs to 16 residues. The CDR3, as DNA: TGTGCCGGACACGACGTTACTAGCGGGGGCTCCTACGAGCAGTACTTC. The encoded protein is CAGHDVTSGGSYEQYF.

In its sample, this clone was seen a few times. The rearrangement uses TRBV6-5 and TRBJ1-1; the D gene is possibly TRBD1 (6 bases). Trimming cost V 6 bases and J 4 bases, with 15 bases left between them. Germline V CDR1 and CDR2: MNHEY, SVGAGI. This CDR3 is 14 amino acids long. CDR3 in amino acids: CASSPLGGATEAFF. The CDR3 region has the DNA TGTGCCAGCAGCCCACTTGGGGGGGCCACTGAAGCTTTCTTT.

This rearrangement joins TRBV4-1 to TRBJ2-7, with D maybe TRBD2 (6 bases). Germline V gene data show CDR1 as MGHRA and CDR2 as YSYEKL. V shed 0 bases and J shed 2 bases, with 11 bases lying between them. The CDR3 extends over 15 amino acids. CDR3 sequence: CASSQEAGWTYEQYF. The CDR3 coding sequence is TGCGCCAGCAGCCAAGAAGCGGGTTGGACCTACGAGCAGTACTTC.

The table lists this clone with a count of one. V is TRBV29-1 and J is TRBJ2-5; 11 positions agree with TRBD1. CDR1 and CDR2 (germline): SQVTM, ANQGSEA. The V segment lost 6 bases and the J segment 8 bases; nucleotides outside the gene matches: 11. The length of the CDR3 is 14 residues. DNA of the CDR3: TGCAGCGTCCAATTAAGTGGGACAGGGGGAACCCAGTACTTC. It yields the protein CSVQLSGTGGTQYF. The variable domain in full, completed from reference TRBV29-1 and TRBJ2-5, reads SAVISQKPSRDICQRGTSLTIQCQVDSQVTMMFWYRQQPGQSLTLIATANQGSEATYESGFVIDKFPISRPNLTFSTLTVSNMSPEDSSIYLCSVQLSGTGGTQYFGPGTRLLVL.

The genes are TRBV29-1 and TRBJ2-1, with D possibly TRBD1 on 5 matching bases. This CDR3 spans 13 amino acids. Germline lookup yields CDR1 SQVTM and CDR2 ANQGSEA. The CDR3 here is CSTGRSSYNEQFF. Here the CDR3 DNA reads TGCAGTACAGGCAGGAGCTCCTACAATGAGCAGTTCTTC.

The CDR3 DNA reads TGCGCCAGCAGCCAGGACAGTCGCTATGGCTACACCTTC. Its protein product is CASSQDSRYGYTF. The rearrangement joins TRBV5-1 to TRBJ1-2; D possibly corresponds to TRBD1 (6 bases). V was clipped by 4 bases and J by 4 bases, with 11 bases between them. The CDR3 length is 13 residues. Per germline, CDR1 SGHRS and CDR2 YFSETQ.

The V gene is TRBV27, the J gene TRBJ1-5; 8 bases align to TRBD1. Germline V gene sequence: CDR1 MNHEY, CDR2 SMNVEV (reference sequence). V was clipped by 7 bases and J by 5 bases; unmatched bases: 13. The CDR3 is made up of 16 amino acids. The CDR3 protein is CASNPTGGGLDQPQHF. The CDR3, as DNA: TGTGCCAGCAATCCCACAGGGGGAGGCTTAGATCAGCCCCAGCATTTT.

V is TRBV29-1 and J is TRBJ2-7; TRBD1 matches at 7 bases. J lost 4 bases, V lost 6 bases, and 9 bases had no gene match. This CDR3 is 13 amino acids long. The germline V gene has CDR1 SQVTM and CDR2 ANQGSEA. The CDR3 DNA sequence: TGCAGCGTCCGGATAGGGGGCCTATACGAGCAGTACTTC. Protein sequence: CSVRIGGLYEQYF.

This chain's CDR3 is CASSPGQGAAETQYF. The CDR3 nucleotides are TGTGCCAGCAGTCCGGGACAGGGGGCCGCAGAGACCCAGTACTTC. This chain joins TRBV6-4 and TRBJ2-5; 12 bases are shared with TRBD1. The CDR3 contains 15 residues. Trimming cost V 5 bases and J 4 bases; bases outside gene matches: 5. Germline V gene lookup returns CDR1 MRHNA and CDR2 SNTAGT.

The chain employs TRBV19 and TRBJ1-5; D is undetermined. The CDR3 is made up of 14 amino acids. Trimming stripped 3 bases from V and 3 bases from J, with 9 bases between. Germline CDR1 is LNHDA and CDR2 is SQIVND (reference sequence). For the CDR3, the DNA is TGTGCCAGTAGTATGCGGCAGTTCAATCAGCCCCAGCATTTT. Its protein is CASSMRQFNQPQHF.

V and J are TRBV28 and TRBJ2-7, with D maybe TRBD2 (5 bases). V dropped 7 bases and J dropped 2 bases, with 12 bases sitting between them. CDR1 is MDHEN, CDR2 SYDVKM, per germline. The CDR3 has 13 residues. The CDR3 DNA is TGTGCCAGCACGGCCAGCGGAGCCTACGAGCAGTACTTC. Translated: CASTASGAYEQYF.